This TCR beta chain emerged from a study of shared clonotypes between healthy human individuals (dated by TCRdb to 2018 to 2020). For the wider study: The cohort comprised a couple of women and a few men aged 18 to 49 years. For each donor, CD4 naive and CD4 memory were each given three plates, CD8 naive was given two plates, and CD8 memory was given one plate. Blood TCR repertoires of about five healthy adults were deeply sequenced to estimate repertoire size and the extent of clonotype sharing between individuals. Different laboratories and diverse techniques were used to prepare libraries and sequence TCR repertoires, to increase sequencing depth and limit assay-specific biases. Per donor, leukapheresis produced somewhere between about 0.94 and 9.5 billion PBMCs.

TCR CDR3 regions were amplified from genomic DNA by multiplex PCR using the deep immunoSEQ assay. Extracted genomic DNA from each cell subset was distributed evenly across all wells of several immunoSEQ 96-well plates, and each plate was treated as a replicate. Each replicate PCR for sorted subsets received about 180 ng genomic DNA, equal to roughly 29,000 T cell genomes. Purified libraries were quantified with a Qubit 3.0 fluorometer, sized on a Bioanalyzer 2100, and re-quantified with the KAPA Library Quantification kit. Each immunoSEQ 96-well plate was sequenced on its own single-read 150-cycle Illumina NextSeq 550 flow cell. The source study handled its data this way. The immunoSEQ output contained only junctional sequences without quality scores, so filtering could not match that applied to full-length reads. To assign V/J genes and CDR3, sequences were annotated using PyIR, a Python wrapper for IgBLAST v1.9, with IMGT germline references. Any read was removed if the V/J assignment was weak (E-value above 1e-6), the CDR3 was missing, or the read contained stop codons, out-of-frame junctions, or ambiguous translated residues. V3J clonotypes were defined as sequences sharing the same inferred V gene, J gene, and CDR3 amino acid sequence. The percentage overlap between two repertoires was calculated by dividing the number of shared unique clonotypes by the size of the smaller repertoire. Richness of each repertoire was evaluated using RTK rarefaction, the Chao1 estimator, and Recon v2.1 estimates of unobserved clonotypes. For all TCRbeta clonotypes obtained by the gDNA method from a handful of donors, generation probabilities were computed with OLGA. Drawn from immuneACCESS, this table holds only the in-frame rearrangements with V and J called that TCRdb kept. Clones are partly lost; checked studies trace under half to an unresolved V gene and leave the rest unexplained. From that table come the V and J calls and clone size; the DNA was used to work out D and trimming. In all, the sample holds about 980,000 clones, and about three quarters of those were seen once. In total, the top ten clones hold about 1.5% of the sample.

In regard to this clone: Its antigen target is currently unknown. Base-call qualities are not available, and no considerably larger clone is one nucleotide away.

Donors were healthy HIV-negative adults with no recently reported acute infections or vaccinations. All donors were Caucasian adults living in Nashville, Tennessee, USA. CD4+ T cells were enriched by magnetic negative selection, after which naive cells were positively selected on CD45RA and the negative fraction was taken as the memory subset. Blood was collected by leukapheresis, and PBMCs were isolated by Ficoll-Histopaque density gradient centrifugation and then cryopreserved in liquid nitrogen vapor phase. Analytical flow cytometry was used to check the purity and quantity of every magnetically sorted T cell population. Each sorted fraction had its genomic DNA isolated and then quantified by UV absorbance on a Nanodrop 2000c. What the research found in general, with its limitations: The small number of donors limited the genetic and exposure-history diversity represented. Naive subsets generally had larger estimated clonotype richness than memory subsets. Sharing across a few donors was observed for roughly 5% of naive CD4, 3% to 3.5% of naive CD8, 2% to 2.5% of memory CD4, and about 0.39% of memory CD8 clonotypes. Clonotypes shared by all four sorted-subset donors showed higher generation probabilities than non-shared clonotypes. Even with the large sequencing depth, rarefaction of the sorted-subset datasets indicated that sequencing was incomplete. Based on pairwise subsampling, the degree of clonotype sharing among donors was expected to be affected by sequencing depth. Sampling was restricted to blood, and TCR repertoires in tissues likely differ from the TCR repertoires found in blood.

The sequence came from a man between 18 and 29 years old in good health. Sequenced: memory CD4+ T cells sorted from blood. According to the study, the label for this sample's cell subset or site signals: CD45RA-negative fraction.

The CDR3 corresponds to CASSLVPGSGELFF. The DNA sequence follows: TGTGCCAGCAGCTTGGTACCGGGGTCCGGGGAGCTGTTTTTT. The sequence joins TRBV5-6 to TRBJ2-2; the D gene is possibly TRBD2, with 5 bases matching. The cysteine opens and the phenylalanine closes a CDR3 of 14 amino acids. CDR3 DNA only is kept here, 42 bases in frame from base 1. V was cut back by 0 bases and J by 6 bases, leaving a gap of 9 bases between them. CDR1 and CDR2 are drawn from the germline V gene: SGHDT, YYEEEE.